The 2 T cell receptor beta chains reported below all come from one sample, sequenced in a study of T cells in Graves' hyperthyroidism and ophthalmopathy. Amplification targeted TCR beta CDR3 regions from RNA transcripts. HTBI primers were the set used in a first-round RT-PCR of the TCR CDR3. One entry per CDR3 protein, called by TCRdb with MiXCR from the multiplex PCR reads. Of around 280,000 distinct CDR3 sequences in the sample, roughly an eighth were seen once. The sequenced sample consisted of blood. These receptors were taken from a middle-aged woman with Graves' hyperthyroidism.

In this sample, this clonotype turned up a few times. This chain uses TRBV7-8 with TRBJ1-1; TRBD1 matches at 7 bases. This CDR3 region has 16 residues. CDR1 is SGHVS and CDR2 is FQNEAQ in the germline V gene. V lost 1 base to trimming and J lost 1 base; unmatched junction nucleotides: 6. Here the CDR3 reads CASSLESGQENTEAFF. CDR3 coding DNA: TGTGCCAGCAGCTTAGAGTCCGGACAGGAGAACACTGAAGCTTTCTTT.

This clonotype came up many times. This chain uses TRBV11-3 with TRBJ1-6, with unresolved D. Between the trimmed V and J ends, which lost 4 bases and 10 bases, there was a span of 11 bases. The CDR3 loop spans 13 amino acids. Germline-derived CDR1 and CDR2 are SGHNT and YENEEA. The CDR3 loop reads CASSSLGRSPLHF. The CDR3 DNA sequence: TGTGCCAGCAGCTCTTTAGGACGCTCACCCCTCCACTTT.